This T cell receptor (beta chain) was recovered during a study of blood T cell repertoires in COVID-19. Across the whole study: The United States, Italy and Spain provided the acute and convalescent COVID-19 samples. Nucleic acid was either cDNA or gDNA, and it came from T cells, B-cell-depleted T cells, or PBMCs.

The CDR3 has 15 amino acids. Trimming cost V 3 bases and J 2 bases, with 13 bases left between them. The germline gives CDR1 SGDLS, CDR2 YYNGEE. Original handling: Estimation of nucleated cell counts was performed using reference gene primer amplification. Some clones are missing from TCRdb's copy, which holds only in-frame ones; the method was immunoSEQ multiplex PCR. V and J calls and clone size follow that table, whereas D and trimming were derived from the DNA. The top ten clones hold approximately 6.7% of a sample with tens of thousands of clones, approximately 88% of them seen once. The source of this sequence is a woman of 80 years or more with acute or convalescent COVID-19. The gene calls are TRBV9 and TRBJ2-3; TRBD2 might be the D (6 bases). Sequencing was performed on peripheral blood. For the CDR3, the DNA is TGTGCCAGCAGCGGCACGAGACTAGTCACAGATACGCAGTATTTT. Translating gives CASSGTRLVTDTQYF.